The T cell receptor beta chain described here comes from a study of T cells in Graves' hyperthyroidism and ophthalmopathy. The study, taken as a whole, reports: A model built on 13 V-J features separated ophthalmopathy from stable hyperthyroidism. Ophthalmopathy got predicted by the model a median approximately 6 months before its onset.

Diagnosing involved the use of clinical symptoms, serum thyroxine and TRAb, thyroid ultrasound and orbital computed tomography. Germline loops: CDR1 SGHTA, CDR2 FQGNSA. V lost 5 bases and J lost 11; bases outside the gene matches: 13. This CDR3 contains 14 residues. This clonotype came up many times. The antigen remains unidentified. RNA transcripts gave rise to amplified TCR beta CDR3 regions. HTBI primers drove first-round RT-PCR of the TCR CDR3. Each CDR3 protein is one row after TCRdb ran MiXCR on the multiplex PCR reads. The sample includes 370,000 or so distinct CDR3 sequences, approximately 13% of them seen just once.

The chain couples TRBV7-2 to TRBJ1-1, with 8 bases identical to TRBD1. The TCR sequence derives from a man under 40 with Graves' hyperthyroidism that later progressed to Graves' ophthalmopathy. The sample was blood. CDR3 residues: CASSPDSGRGHAFF. CDR3 sequence (DNA): TGTGCCAGCAGCCCCGACTCGGGCAGGGGGCATGCTTTCTTT.